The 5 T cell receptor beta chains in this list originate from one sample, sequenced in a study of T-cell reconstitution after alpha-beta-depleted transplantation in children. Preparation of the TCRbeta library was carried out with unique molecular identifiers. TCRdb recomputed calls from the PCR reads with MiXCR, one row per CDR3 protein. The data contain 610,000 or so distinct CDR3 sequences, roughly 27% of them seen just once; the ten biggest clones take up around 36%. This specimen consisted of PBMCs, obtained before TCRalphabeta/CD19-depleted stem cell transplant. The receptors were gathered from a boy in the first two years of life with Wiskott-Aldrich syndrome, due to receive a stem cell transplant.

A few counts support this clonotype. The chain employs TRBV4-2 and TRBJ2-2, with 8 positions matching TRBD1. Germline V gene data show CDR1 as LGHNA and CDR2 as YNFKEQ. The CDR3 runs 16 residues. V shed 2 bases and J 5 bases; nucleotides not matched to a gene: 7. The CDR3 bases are TGTGCCAGCAGCCAACGTGCAGGGGGCGAAACCGGGGAGCTGTTTTTT. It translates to CASSQRAGGETGELFF.

This CDR3 is CASSQLRGEQFF. In nucleotides, the CDR3 is TGTGCCAGCAGTCAACTCCGGGGGGAGCAGTTCTTC. The rearrangement uses TRBV7-6 and TRBJ2-1, with D maybe TRBD2 (6 bases). This CDR3 is 12 amino acids long. V lost 6 bases to trimming and J lost 10 bases, with 13 bases between them. The germline gives CDR1 SGHVS, CDR2 FNYEAQ.

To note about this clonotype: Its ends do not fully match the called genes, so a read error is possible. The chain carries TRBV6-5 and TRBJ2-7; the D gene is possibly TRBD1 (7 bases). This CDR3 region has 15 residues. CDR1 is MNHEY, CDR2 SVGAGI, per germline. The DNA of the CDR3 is TGTGCCAGCGGTTACTCAGGGGGAGGATCCTACGAGCAGTACTTC. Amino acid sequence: CASGYSGGGSYEQYF.

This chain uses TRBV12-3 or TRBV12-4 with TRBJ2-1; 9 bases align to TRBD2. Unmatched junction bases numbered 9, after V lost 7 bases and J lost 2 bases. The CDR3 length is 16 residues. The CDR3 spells CASNPMGLAPYNEQFF. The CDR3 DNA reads TGTGCCAGCAATCCGATGGGACTAGCACCCTACAATGAGCAGTTCTTC.

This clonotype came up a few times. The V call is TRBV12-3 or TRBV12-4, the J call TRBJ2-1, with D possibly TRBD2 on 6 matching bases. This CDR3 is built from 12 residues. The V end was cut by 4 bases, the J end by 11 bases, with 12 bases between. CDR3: CASSSLGSQQFF. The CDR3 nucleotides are TGTGCCAGCAGTTCCCTCGGGAGCCAGCAGTTCTTC.